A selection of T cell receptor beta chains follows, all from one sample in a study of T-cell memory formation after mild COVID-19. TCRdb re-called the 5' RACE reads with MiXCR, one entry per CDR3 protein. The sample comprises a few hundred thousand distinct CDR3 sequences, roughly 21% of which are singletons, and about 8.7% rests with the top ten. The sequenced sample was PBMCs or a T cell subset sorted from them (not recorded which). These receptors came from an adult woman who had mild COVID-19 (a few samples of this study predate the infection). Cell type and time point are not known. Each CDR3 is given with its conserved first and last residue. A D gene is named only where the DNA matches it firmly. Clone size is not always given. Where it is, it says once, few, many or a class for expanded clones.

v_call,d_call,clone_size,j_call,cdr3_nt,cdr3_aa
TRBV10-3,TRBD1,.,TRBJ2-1,TGTGCCATCAGACAGGGGGAAGTAGGCAATGAGCAGTTCTTC,CAIRQGEVGNEQFF
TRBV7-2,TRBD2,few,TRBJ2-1,TGTGCCAGCAGCTTTAGCGGCGTACTAGCGGCCTCCTACAATGAGCAGTTCTTC,CASSFSGVLAASYNEQFF
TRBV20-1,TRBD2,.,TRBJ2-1,TGCAGTGCTAGAGTCGGACTAGCGGGAGGGTTGAGCTCCTACAATGAGCAGTTCTTC,CSARVGLAGGLSSYNEQFF
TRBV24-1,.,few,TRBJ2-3,TGTGCCACAGCAGGGGCGGATACGCAGTATTTT,CATAGADTQYF
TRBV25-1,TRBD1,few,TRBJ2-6,TGTGCCAGCAGGACAGGGGGCAATTCTGGGGCCAACGTCCTGACTTTC,CASRTGGNSGANVLTF
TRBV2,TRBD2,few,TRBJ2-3,TGTGCCAGCAGCCTTCCTAGCGGGAGGGCTGGAGGGACAGATACGCAGTATTTT,CASSLPSGRAGGTDTQYF
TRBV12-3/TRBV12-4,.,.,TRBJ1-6,TGTGCCAGCAGAGACAGGAATTCACCCCTCCACTTT,CASRDRNSPLHF
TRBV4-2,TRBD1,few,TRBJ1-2,TGTGCCAGCAGCCAAGAGGCCGACAGGGAGGACTATGGCTACACCTTC,CASSQEADREDYGYTF
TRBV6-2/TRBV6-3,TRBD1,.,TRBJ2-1,TGTGCCAGCAGTTACGACAGGGTATCCAATGAGCAGTTCTTC,CASSYDRVSNEQFF
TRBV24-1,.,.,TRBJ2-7,TGTGCCACCAGTGATTTTGGGGGTGGCGAGCAGTACTTC,CATSDFGGGEQYF
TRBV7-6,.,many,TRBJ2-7,TGTGCCAGCAGCTTAGACCAGGGGTGGTACGAGCAGTACTTC,CASSLDQGWYEQYF
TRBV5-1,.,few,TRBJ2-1,TGCGCCAGCGGCGAGACAGCTAACAATGAGCAGTTCTTC,CASGETANNEQFF
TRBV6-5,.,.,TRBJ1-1,TGTGCCAGCAGTTACGGGGGCGCCGGCGGCACTGAAGCTTTCTTT,CASSYGGAGGTEAFF
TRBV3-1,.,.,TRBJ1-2,TGTGCCAGCAGCCAACACAGGGCTGGCTACACCTTC,CASSQHRAGYTF
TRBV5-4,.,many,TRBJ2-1,TGTGCCAGCAGTTCCGGACTTATTTCCTACAATGAGCAGTTCTTC,CASSSGLISYNEQFF
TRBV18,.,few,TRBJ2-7,TGTGCCAGCTCAGAGGGTCTTAGCTCCTACGAGCAGTACTTC,CASSEGLSSYEQYF
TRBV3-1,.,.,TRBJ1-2,TGTGCCAGCAGCCAAGATCGAGACCGGGAACACTATGGCTACACCTTC,CASSQDRDREHYGYTF
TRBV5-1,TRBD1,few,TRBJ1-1,TGCGCCAGCAGCTTGGAGGTACAGGGGGTGGGCTCTGAAGCTTTCTTT,CASSLEVQGVGSEAFF
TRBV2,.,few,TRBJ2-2,TGTGCCAGCAGTGAACAAGTTCACAGTGCCGGGGAGCTGTTTTTT,CASSEQVHSAGELFF
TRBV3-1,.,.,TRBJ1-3,TGTGCCAGCAGCCCCCAGGGAACGGGGGGGAACACCATATATTTT,CASSPQGTGGNTIYF
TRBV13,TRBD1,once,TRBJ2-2,TGTGCCAGCAGCTTGTTAGACAGGGACACCGGGGAGCTGTTTTTT,CASSLLDRDTGELFF
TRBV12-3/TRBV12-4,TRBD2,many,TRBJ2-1,TGTGCCAGCAGCCCCGGGACTAGCAGTTACAATGAGCAGTTCTTC,CASSPGTSSYNEQFF
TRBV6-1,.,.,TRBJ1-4,TGTGCCAGCAGCGCCCCAGCGACGACCCCCACTAATGAAAAACTGTTTTTT,CASSAPATTPTNEKLFF
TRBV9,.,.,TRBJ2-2,TGTGCCAGCAGCGTAGACAGGGTGAGCCGTGACACCGGGGAGCTGTTTTTT,CASSVDRVSRDTGELFF
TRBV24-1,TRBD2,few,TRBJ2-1,TGTGCCACCAGTGGTAGCGGGAGAGGCAATGAGCAGTTCTTC,CATSGSGRGNEQFF
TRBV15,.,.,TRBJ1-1,TGTGCCACCAGCAGAGGGGCGGGTTCGGACACTGAAGCTTTCTTT,CATSRGAGSDTEAFF
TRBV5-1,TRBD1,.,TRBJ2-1,TGCGCCAGCAGCTTACAGGGGTTCCATGCGAATGAGCAGTTCTTC,CASSLQGFHANEQFF
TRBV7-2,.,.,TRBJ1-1,TGTGCCAGCAGCAAAGGACCTCCTACGCGAGCTTTCTTT,CASSKGPPTRAFF
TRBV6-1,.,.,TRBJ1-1,TGTGCCAGCAGACGAGAACTCGAAATGAACACTGAAGCTTTCTTT,CASRRELEMNTEAFF
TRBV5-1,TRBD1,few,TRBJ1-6,TGCGCCAGCAGCTTGTTACAGGGGAAATCACCCCTCCACTTT,CASSLLQGKSPLHF
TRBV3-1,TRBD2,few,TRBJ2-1,TGTGCCAGCAGCCACCGACTAGCGGGAGGTAAAAATGAGCAGTTCTTC,CASSHRLAGGKNEQFF
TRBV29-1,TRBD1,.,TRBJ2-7,TGCAGCGTTGAGGGGACAGGGCCGGAGCAGTACTTC,CSVEGTGPEQYF
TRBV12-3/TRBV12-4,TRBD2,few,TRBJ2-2,TGTGCCAGCAGTACCCCCCCGTTGACCCGGGAGGGCACCGGGGAGCTGTTTTTT,CASSTPPLTREGTGELFF
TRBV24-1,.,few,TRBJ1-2,TGTGCCACCAGTGATCCGACAGTAGCCTATGGCTACACCTTC,CATSDPTVAYGYTF
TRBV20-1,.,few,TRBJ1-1,TGCAGTGCGGGAACTTGGGTTCGCACTGAAGCTTTCTTT,CSAGTWVRTEAFF
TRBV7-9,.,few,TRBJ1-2,TGTGCCAGCAGCTTAGCGGCTCGGGAAATCTATGGCTACACCTTC,CASSLAAREIYGYTF
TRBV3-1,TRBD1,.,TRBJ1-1,TGTGCCAGCAGCGCTACCACAGGGGGGACTGAAGCTTTCTTT,CASSATTGGTEAFF
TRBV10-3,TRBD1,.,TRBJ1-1,TGTGCCATCAGTTCTCGGGACAGGGTTGACACTGAAGCTTTCTTT,CAISSRDRVDTEAFF
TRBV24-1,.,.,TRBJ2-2,TGTGCCACCAGTGTTGTTTCCGGGGAGCTGTTTTTT,CATSVVSGELFF
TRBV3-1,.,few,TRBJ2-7,TGTGCCAGCAGCCAAGATGTCACCTCCTACGAGCAGTACTTC,CASSQDVTSYEQYF
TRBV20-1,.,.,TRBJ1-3,TGCAGTGCTATCTCGGACAGTACTGGAAACACCATATATTTT,CSAISDSTGNTIYF
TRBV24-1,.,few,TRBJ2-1,TGTGCCACCAGTGACCCCCAGCGGCCATTAGAGCAGTTCTTC,CATSDPQRPLEQFF
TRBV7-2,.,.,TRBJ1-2,TGTGCCAGCAGCTTAGCGAAGGCGGATGGGTATGGCTACACCTTC,CASSLAKADGYGYTF
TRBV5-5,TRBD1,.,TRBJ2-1,TGTGCCAGCAGCTTCTTGGACAGGGGAGGCTACAATGAGCAGTTCTTC,CASSFLDRGGYNEQFF
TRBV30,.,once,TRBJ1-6,TGTGCCTGGACAGGGTTGAACTCCTATAATTCACCCCTCCACTTT,CAWTGLNSYNSPLHF
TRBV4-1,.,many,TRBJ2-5,TGCGCCAGCAGCCAAGTGGGCGGCGAGACCCAGTACTTC,CASSQVGGETQYF
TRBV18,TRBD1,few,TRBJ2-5,TGTGCCAGCTCCATGGGACAGGGCGAGACCCAGTACTTC,CASSMGQGETQYF
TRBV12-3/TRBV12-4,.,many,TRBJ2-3,TGTGCCAGCAGTTTGGGGGTGGGCACAGATACGCAGTATTTT,CASSLGVGTDTQYF
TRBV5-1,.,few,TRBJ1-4,TGCGCCAGCAGCTTGTCCGGGGGGCAGGTAGAAAAACTGTTTTTT,CASSLSGGQVEKLFF
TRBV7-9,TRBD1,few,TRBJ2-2,TGTGCCAGCAGCTCGTTGACAGGGAGATTCACCGGGGAGCTGTTTTTT,CASSSLTGRFTGELFF
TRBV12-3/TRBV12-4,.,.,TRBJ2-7,TGTGCCAGCAGTTTAGAGGGGTTTAGGACCTACGAGCAGTACTTC,CASSLEGFRTYEQYF
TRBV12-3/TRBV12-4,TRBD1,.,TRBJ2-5,TGTGCCAGCAGACAGGGGGCGGAAGAGACCCAGTACTTC,CASRQGAEETQYF
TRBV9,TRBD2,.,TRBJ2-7,TGTGCCAGCATCCCAGTAGGGACTAGCGGCGGGAAACAGTACTTC,CASIPVGTSGGKQYF
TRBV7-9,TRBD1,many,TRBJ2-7,TGTGCCAGCACCTCGAAATACCCGACAGGGGTCGAGCAGTACTTC,CASTSKYPTGVEQYF
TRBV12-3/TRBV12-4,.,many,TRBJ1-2,TGTGCCAGCAGTCGACAGGAGGGTGGCTACACCTTC,CASSRQEGGYTF
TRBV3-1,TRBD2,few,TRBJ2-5,TGTGCCAGCAGCCAAGTTTCGCCGGGGGGTGAGCAAGAGACCCAGTACTTC,CASSQVSPGGEQETQYF
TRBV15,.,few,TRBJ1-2,TGTGCCACCAGCAGTACAGGTCTGGTAGTTGGCTACACCTTC,CATSSTGLVVGYTF
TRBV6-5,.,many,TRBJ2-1,TGTGCCAGCCGACTCGGGACCCTAGACAATGAGCAGTTCTTC,CASRLGTLDNEQFF